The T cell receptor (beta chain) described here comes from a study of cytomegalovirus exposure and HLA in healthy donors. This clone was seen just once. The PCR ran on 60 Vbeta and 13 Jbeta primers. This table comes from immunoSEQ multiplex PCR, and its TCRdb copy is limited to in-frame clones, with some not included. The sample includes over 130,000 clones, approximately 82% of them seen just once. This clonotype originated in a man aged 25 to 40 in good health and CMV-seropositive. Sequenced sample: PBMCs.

The CDR3 spells CASRSQGPDTQYF. As DNA, the CDR3 is TGTGCCAGCAGATCCCAGGGTCCAGATACGCAGTATTTT. The chain has TRBV6-5 and TRBJ2-3; D may be TRBD1 (5 bases). The germline V gene has CDR1 MNHEY and CDR2 SVGAGI. This CDR3 has 13 amino acids. Trimming took off 6 bases at V and 4 bases at J, with 11 bases between the two ends.